The rows below give T cell receptor beta chains drawn from one sample of a study of identical twins. From the 5' RACE reads, TCRdb called clonotypes with MiXCR, one entry per CDR3 protein. The sample has some 500,000 distinct CDR3 sequences, approximately 10% seen once. This same sample was also taken into another study, of yellow fever vaccine responses in identical twins.

Sample: PBMCs. The receptors were gathered from a woman aged 18-29 years in good health. Both conserved end residues are trimmed from each CDR3. D genes are given only for firm matches.

CDR3aa,v_gene,d_gene
ASSLYRGSTDTQY,TRBV7-9,-
ASSFTGESSGNTIY,TRBV7-9,-
ASSQGTYENIQY,TRBV14,-
ACASQGNTEAF,TRBV30,-
ASSYSWGAVTQY,TRBV6-5,-
ASSEGSLVAF,TRBV25-1,-
ASSDGLLGRYNEQF,TRBV7-9,-
SARGDSGSYEQY,TRBV20-1,TRBD2
ASRRTAGNTIY,TRBV6-1,-
ASRGTPSSGANVLT,TRBV28,-
ASSVPAGTGGYEQY,TRBV2,TRBD1
ASSLPGMSRIEQF,TRBV27,-
ASSLVGSGGNEQF,TRBV5-1,TRBD2
ASSATPAGYLY,TRBV3-1,-
ATSRGIGYGYT,TRBV15,-
ASSFRGGNQPQH,TRBV27,-
ASIKGGTSYEQY,TRBV6-2/TRBV6-3,-
ASRDTGGLNTGELF,TRBV6-5,TRBD1
ASSLAPGEGFPTYEQY,TRBV7-8,-
ASTIGGGRGEQY,TRBV12-3/TRBV12-4,TRBD2
ASSPISGASYEQY,TRBV12-3/TRBV12-4,-
ASSQTGSSPYEQY,TRBV14,-
ASGTPRDQPQH,TRBV4-1,-